Sequencing of this T cell receptor (beta chain) was carried out in a study of beta chain features in type 1 diabetes. This clone was seen a few times. Its target is unknown. CD4+ naive, central memory, regulatory and stem cell-like memory subsets were isolated by sorting on CD45RO/CCR7/CD25/CD127/CD95/CD27. Every isolated RNA sample was fully reverse transcribed, so sequencing captured expressed TCRB transcripts. Sequenced by immunoSEQ multiplex PCR; TCRdb stores in-frame clones only, minus some. The sample holds some 350,000 clones, about 10% seen once. Unmatched junction bases numbered 6, after V lost 4 bases and J lost 4 bases. This CDR3 contains 14 residues. Germline CDR1 is SEHNR and CDR2 is FQNEAQ (reference sequence). Overall study results and limits: Amplification by PCR could prefer shorter templates, with the same effect in patients and controls. Moderate yet significant TCRB CDR3 shortening was seen in Type 1 diabetes patients in all four CD4+ subsets. These data did not resolve whether HLA type affects TCRB rearrangement.

Sequencing was carried out using central memory CD4+ T cells from blood. The sequence came from a man under 40 with type 1 diabetes. The genes are TRBV7-9 and TRBJ1-2; 7 nucleotides line up with TRBD1. The CDR3 reads CASSWRDSAYGYTF. CDR3 bases: TGTGCCAGCAGCTGGAGGGACAGCGCCTATGGCTACACCTTC.